Listed below are T cell receptor beta chains from one sample, sequenced in a study of memory CD4+ T cells and cytomegalovirus serostatus. Assay used: immunoSEQ multiplex PCR; TCRdb lists only in-frame clones, some missing. The sample contains roughly 39,000 clones, around 78% of which appear only once. The source material was memory CD4+ T cells from blood. Receptors originate from an adult in good health and CMV-seronegative. Each CDR3 is given with its conserved first and last residue. The D gene is left open where the match is weak. Only some rows state a clone size, as once, few, many or a class for expanded clones.

>TRBJ2-1|15|NA|TRBD1|TRBV10-1
TGCGCCAGCAGTGAGTCTGGACAGGGCCCACCAAAGCAGTTCTTC
CASSESGQGPPKQFF
>TRBJ2-7|14|NA|NA|TRBV18
TGTGCCAGCTCACCGAGGGACGGAATCTACGAGCAGTACTTC
CASSPRDGIYEQYF
>TRBJ2-1|14|NA|TRBD2|TRBV2
TGTGCCAGCAGTAGACTAGCGGGGAGCAATGAGCAGTTCTTC
CASSRLAGSNEQFF
>TRBJ1-2|15|NA|NA|TRBV18
TGTGCCAGCTCATCCAACCTGGACGCAAGCTATGGCTACACCTTC
CASSSNLDASYGYTF
>TRBJ1-1|14|NA|NA|TRBV5-1
TGCGCCAGCAGCTTGAGATCGGGGGGCACTGAAGCTTTCTTT
CASSLRSGGTEAFF
>TRBJ1-5|15|NA|NA|TRBV11-2
TGTGCCAGCAGCCTACAGGGACTTAGCAATCAGCCCCAGCATTTT
CASSLQGLSNQPQHF
>TRBJ1-6|16|once|NA|TRBV5-1
TGCGCCAGCAGCTGGGGAGGAGAGGGGGTCAATTCACCCCTCCACTTT
CASSWGGEGVNSPLHF
>TRBJ1-1|11|few|NA|TRBV20-1
TGCAGGGGGAGCCTGAACACTGAAGCTTTCTTT
CRGSLNTEAFF
>TRBJ1-2|14|once|NA|TRBV5-6
TGTGCCAGCAGCTTGGCGGGAGGAATCTATGGCTACACCTTC
CASSLAGGIYGYTF
>TRBJ1-6|16|NA|TRBD1|TRBV19
TGTGCCAGTAGTACGAACCTCCGACAGGGTAATTCACCCCTCCACTTT
CASSTNLRQGNSPLHF
>TRBJ1-5|15|NA|NA|TRBV4-2
TGTGCCAGCAGCCAATTCAGCGGGCGGAATCAGCCCCAGCATTTT
CASSQFSGRNQPQHF
>TRBJ1-3|14|few|NA|TRBV6-5
TGTGCCAGCAGGAGTACAGGGTTGCGAAACACCATATATTTT
CASRSTGLRNTIYF
>TRBJ1-5|15|NA|NA|TRBV18
TGTGCCAGCTCACCAAACGGATTCGGGGATCAGCCCCAGCATTTT
CASSPNGFGDQPQHF
>TRBJ2-3|15|few|TRBD1|TRBV10-2
TGCGCCAGCAGCGTCGCCCAGGGGGACACAGATACGCAGTATTTT
CASSVAQGDTDTQYF
>TRBJ1-5|14|NA|NA|TRBV6-1
TGTGCCAGCAGTGACCCGCAGGGATTTCAGCCCCAGCATTTT
CASSDPQGFQPQHF
>TRBJ2-7|15|NA|TRBD2|TRBV5-4
TGTGCCAGCAGCCGGCCCGGGACTAGCCTATACGAGCAGTACTTC
CASSRPGTSLYEQYF
>TRBJ2-3|14|NA|TRBD2|TRBV5-5
TGTGCCAGCAGCTCTAGCGGGGGGGCCGTCACGCAGTATTTT
CASSSSGGAVTQYF
>TRBJ2-5|13|NA|TRBD2|TRBV10-2
TGCGCCAGCAGTTTGGCGGGGGGAGAGACCCAGTACTTC
CASSLAGGETQYF
>TRBJ2-1|17|once|NA|TRBV11-2
TGTGCCAGCAGCTTAGCGGTCCGGGGTAGCTCCTACAATGAGCAGTTCTTC
CASSLAVRGSSYNEQFF
>TRBJ2-6|16|NA|TRBD1|TRBV5-1
TGCGCCAGCAGCTGGACAGGGGGCGGTGGGGCCAACGTCCTGACTTTC
CASSWTGGGGANVLTF
>TRBJ2-1|14|NA|TRBD1|TRBV30
TGTGCCTCTACCCCCGGGGCAGGGGGTAATGAGCAGTTCTTC
CASTPGAGGNEQFF
>TRBJ2-4|11|NA|NA|TRBV20-1
TGCAGTGCAGGGAACAAAAACATTCAGTACTTC
CSAGNKNIQYF
>TRBJ2-2|15|NA|NA|TRBV7-8
TGTGCCAGCAGCCTGGACAATTATAACACCGGGGAGCTGTTTTTT
CASSLDNYNTGELFF
>TRBJ1-1|13|NA|NA|TRBV6-4
TGTGCCAGCGCGCTGTCCATGAACACTGAAGCTTTCTTT
CASALSMNTEAFF
>TRBJ1-2|14|NA|TRBD1|TRBV19
TGTGCCAGTAGTCCGGACAGGGGGCTAGGGGGCTACACCTTC
CASSPDRGLGGYTF
>TRBJ2-1|16|once|TRBD2|TRBV7-3
TGTGCCAGCAGCCTTCAACCGGGACTAGCGGGAAATGAGCAGTTCTTC
CASSLQPGLAGNEQFF
>TRBJ2-7|14|NA|NA|TRBV6-5
TGTGCCAGCAGTTACTCGGGGAGAACCTACGAGCAGTACTTC
CASSYSGRTYEQYF
>TRBJ1-1|11|NA|NA|TRBV20-1
TGCAGTGCTAGGCTGAACACTGAAGCTTTCTTT
CSARLNTEAFF
>TRBJ1-5|16|NA|TRBD1|TRBV7-8
TGTGCCAGCAGCCCGGCGGACAGGGGGGGCAATCAGCCCCAGCATTTT
CASSPADRGGNQPQHF
>TRBJ1-1|15|NA|NA|TRBV27
TGTGCCAGCAGTCCCCCAGGCGGTATGAACACTGAAGCTTTCTTT
CASSPPGGMNTEAFF
>TRBJ2-7|15|few|TRBD1|TRBV5-4
TGTGCCAGCAGCGGGGGACAGGGCAGCAACTACGAGCAGTACTTC
CASSGGQGSNYEQYF
>TRBJ1-2|15|medium-sized|NA|TRBV19
TGTGCCAGTAGTTCTAGGGGGGAATTCGACTATGGCTACACCTTC
CASSSRGEFDYGYTF
>TRBJ2-2|16|NA|TRBD1|TRBV5-6
TGTGCCAGCAGCTTGTTGGACAGGGGAGTCCCCGGGGAGCTGTTTTTT
CASSLLDRGVPGELFF
>TRBJ2-5|20|NA|NA|TRBV23-1
TGCGCCAGCAGTCAATCCAGAGGACTTTCCCCCGAGCCAGGCCAAGAGACCCAGTACTTC
CASSQSRGLSPEPGQETQYF
>TRBJ1-3|16|NA|NA|TRBV11-2
TGTGCCAGCAGCTTAGTTGTGACGGGCTCTGGAAACACCATATATTTT
CASSLVVTGSGNTIYF
>TRBJ1-6|17|NA|TRBD1|TRBV5-1
TGCGCCAGCAGCAAGGGGACAGGGGGCTCCTATAATTCACCCCTCCACTTT
CASSKGTGGSYNSPLHF
>TRBJ2-1|15|few|NA|TRBV6-1
TGTGCCAGCAGTGAAATGGGCGGGATACCCAATCAGCAGTTCTTC
CASSEMGGIPNQQFF
>TRBJ1-1|14|NA|NA|TRBV6-1
TGTGCCAGCAGTGATCGGGGGTTGAACACTGAAGCTTTCTTT
CASSDRGLNTEAFF
>TRBJ1-2|15|once|NA|TRBV11-2
TGTGCCAGCAGCGACTTTCTTAAGGGGCTCTATGGCTACACCTTC
CASSDFLKGLYGYTF
>TRBJ2-5|13|NA|NA|TRBV19
TGTGCCAGTAGGAAACCGGGGGTGGAGACCCAGTACTTC
CASRKPGVETQYF
>TRBJ2-1|15|few|NA|TRBV19
NA
CASSPPVGRGADRVF
>TRBJ2-5|15|NA|NA|TRBV4-1
TGCGCCAGCAGCCAACAGGACGTTACACAAGAGACCCAGTACTTC
CASSQQDVTQETQYF
>TRBJ1-1|14|NA|NA|TRBV6-6
TGTGCCAGCAGTTACTCCAGGAAGGCCACTGAAGCTTTCTTT
CASSYSRKATEAFF
>TRBJ1-1|15|NA|NA|TRBV13
TGTGCCAGCAGCTTAGGAGGACACCAGAACACTGAAGCTTTCTTT
CASSLGGHQNTEAFF
>TRBJ2-7|13|NA|TRBD1|TRBV6-6
TGTGCCAGCAGACAGGGACAGGCCTACGAGCAGTACTTC
CASRQGQAYEQYF
>TRBJ2-2|18|NA|NA|TRBV11-2
TGTGCCAGCAGCTTAGATCGAGGAAGAGTTGTGAACACCGGGGAGCTGTTTTTT
CASSLDRGRVVNTGELFF
>TRBJ1-3|13|NA|TRBD1|TRBV7-8
TGTGCCAGCAGCTTAGACAGGGGTAACACCATATATTTT
CASSLDRGNTIYF
>TRBJ1-5|14|NA|TRBD1|TRBV2
TGTGCCAGCAGGGCGGGACAGAGCAATCAGCCCCAGCATTTT
CASRAGQSNQPQHF
>TRBJ1-2|15|NA|TRBD1|TRBV18
TGTGCCAGCTCACCTCGGGACAGTTCTTACTATGGCTACACCTTC
CASSPRDSSYYGYTF
>TRBJ2-1|15|NA|TRBD1|TRBV11-3
TGTGCCAGCAGCCCCGGGACAGGGAAAGTCGATGAGCAGTTCTTC
CASSPGTGKVDEQFF
>TRBJ1-1|11|NA|TRBD1|TRBV7-9
TGTGCGACCTCCGACAGGGGGCAGGCTTTCTTT
CATSDRGQAFF
>TRBJ2-7|17|once|TRBD1|TRBV7-2
TGTGCCAGCAGCGGTCCCGGGACAGGATCATCCTCCTACGAGCAGTACTTC
CASSGPGTGSSSYEQYF
>TRBJ1-2|13|few|TRBD1|TRBV30
TGTGCCTGGACTCGCGGACAGGGTGGTGGCTACACCTTC
CAWTRGQGGGYTF
>TRBJ1-5|12|NA|NA|TRBV10-2
TGCGCCAGCAGTGATCTGGCGGAGCCCCAGCATTTT
CASSDLAEPQHF
>TRBJ1-1|15|medium-sized|TRBD1|TRBV4-1
TGCGCCAGCAGCCAATGGGCAGGGGGCGGCACTGAAGCTTTCTTT
CASSQWAGGGTEAFF
>TRBJ1-5|15|few|NA|TRBV19
TGTGCCAGTAGTGTAACAGGGCCCTCTAATCAGCCCCAGCATTTT
CASSVTGPSNQPQHF
>TRBJ2-4|16|once|NA|TRBV6-1
TGTGCCAGCAGTGAACTTTTCAGGTTAGCCAAAAACATTCAGTACTTC
CASSELFRLAKNIQYF
>TRBJ2-2|14|NA|TRBD1|TRBV6-4
TGTGCCAGCGGATGGACAGGGGGCACCGGGGAGCTGTTTTTT
CASGWTGGTGELFF